This T cell receptor beta chain was found in a study of immune heterogeneity within non-small cell lung tumors. Study results and limitations: The correlation between local T-cell clonality and local tumor mutational burden was positive, moderate in strength and statistically significant, with R 0.3 to 0.35. Some T-cell receptor beta clonotypes occurred at high frequency. These high-frequency clonotypes were largely distinct between individual patients.

In regard to this clonotype: The target antigen is unknown. Since a much larger clone is just one base distant, this may be a read error.

Genomic DNA extracted from bulk tumor tissue served as template. A total of around 660 ng was used per sample. Several widely spaced biopsies per primary tumor were taken during surgery. Samples came from untreated patients having curative surgery for newly diagnosed non-small cell lung cancer. Donation came from patients with newly diagnosed non-small cell lung cancer who were having surgery with curative intent. There are 12 residues in the CDR3. The V end lost 8 bases, the J end lost 3 bases, and 11 bases lay between the germline ends. The germline gives CDR1 DFQATT, CDR2 SNEGSKA (reference sequence). The authors amplified TCR beta CDR3 by multiplex PCR with 32 V and 13 J primers. One entry per CDR3 protein results from TCRdb running MiXCR on the multiplex PCR reads. The sample has fewer than 11,000 distinct CDR3 sequences, less than 30% seen once.

Sequencing was done on a sample of lung tumor tissue. The V and J genes are TRBV20-1 and TRBJ1-5, with D possibly matching TRBD1 (5 bases). This receptor was obtained from a woman in her forties or fifties with non-small cell lung cancer. This chain's CDR3 is CSSEGINQPQHF. DNA of the CDR3: TGCAGTTCCGAGGGGATCAATCAGCCCCAGCATTTT.